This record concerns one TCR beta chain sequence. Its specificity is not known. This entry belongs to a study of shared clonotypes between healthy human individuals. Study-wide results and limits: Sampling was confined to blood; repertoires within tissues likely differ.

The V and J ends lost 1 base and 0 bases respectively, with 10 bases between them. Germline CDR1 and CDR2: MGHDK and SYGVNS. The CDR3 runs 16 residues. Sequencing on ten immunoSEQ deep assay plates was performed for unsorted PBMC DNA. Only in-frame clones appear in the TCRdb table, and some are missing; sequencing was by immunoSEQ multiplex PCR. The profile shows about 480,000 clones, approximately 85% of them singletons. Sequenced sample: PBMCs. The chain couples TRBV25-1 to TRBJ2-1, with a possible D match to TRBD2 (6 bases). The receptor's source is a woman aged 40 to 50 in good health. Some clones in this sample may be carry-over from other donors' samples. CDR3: CASSESAGSSYNEQFF. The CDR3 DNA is TGTGCCAGCAGTGAATCTGCGGGAAGCTCCTACAATGAGCAGTTCTTC.